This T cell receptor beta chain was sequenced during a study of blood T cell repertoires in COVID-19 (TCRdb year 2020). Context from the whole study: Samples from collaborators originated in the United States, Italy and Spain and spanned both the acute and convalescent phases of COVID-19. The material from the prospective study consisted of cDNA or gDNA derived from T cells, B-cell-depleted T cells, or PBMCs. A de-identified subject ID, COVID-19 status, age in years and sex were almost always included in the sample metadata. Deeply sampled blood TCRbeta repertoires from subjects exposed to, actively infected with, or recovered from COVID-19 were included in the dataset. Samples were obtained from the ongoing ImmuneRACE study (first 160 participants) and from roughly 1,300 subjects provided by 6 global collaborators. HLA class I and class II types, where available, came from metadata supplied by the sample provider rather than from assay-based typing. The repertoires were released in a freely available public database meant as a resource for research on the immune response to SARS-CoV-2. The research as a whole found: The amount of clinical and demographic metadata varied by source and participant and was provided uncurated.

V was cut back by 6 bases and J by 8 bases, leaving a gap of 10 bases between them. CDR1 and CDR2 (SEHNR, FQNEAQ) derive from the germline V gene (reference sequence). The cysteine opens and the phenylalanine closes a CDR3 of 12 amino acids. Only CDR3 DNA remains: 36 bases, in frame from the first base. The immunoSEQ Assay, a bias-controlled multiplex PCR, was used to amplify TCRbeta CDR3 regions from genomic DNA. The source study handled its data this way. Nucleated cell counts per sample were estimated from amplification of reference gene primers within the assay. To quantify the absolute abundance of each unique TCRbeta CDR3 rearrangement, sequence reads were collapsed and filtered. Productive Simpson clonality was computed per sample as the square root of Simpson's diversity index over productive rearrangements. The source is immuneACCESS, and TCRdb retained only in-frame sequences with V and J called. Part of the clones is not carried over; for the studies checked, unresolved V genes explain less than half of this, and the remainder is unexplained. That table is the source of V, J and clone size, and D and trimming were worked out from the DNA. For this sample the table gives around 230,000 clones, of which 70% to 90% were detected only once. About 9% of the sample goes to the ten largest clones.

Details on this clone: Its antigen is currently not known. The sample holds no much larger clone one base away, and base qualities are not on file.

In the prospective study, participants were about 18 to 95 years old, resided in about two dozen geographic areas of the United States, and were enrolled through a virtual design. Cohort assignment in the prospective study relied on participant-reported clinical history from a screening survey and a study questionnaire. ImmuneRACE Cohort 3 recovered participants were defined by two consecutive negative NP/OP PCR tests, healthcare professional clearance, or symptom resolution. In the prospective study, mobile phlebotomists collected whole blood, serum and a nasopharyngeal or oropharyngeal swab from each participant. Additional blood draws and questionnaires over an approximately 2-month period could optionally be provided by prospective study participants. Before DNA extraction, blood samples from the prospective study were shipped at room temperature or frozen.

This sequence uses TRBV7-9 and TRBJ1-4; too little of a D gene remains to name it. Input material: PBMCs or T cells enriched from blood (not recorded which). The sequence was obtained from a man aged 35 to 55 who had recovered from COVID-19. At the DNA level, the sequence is TGTGCCAGCAGAGAGGTCGGGGAAAAACTGTTTTTT. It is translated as CASREVGEKLFF.